This TCR beta chain was sequenced during a study of T cell clones after liver transplantation. Study details: Graft-donor-reactive sequences were compared with third-party-reactive TCRbeta sequences from pre-transplant mixed lymphocyte reactions. Samples came pre-transplant, pre-randomization before withdrawal, and post-randomization after withdrawal ended. Three of eight recipients were HCV-positive; others had non-autoimmune, non-viral indications.

Clones were read by immunoSEQ multiplex PCR, and TCRdb kept only the in-frame ones, dropping some. The sample carries some 60,000 clones, 60% to 80% recorded once. The CDR3 runs to 17 residues. Trimming stripped 4 bases from V and 2 bases from J, with 18 bases between. The V gene's germline CDR1 is LNHDA and CDR2 SQIVND (reference sequence). This receptor was identified in a human donor who received a liver transplant. The gene calls are TRBV19 and TRBJ1-5, with a possible D match to TRBD1 (6 bases). The specimen was CD4+ T cells from blood, collected before liver transplant. CDR3 sequence (DNA): TGTGCCAGTAGTACCAACAGGGCCAACCGGGGCAATCAGCCCCAGCATTTT. Residues: CASSTNRANRGNQPQHF.